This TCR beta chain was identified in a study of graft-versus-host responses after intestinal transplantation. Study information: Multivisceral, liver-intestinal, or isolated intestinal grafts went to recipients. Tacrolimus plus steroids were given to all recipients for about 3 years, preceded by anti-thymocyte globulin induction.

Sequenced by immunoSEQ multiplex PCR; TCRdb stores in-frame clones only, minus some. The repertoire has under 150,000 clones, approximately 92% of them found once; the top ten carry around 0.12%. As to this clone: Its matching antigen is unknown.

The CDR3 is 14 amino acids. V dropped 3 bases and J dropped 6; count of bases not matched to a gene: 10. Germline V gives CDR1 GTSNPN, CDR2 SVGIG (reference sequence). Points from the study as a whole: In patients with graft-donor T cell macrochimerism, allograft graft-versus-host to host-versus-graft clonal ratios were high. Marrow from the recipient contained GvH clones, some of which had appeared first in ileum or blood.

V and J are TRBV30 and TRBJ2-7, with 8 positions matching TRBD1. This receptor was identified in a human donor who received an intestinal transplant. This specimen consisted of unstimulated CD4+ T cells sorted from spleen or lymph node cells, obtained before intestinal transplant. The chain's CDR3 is CAWRHPGQGGEQYF. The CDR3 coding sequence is TGTGCCTGGAGGCACCCTGGACAGGGTGGCGAGCAGTACTTC.